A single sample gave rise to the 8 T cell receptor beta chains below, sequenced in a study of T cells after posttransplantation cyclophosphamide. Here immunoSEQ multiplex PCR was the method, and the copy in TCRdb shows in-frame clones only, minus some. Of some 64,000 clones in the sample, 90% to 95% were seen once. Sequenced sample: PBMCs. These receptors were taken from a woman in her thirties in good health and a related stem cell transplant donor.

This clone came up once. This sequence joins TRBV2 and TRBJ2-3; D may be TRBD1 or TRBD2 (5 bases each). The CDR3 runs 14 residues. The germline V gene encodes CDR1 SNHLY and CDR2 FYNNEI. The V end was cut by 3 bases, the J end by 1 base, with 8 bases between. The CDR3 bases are TGTGCCAGCAGTGACCGGGGCCGCACAGATACGCAGTATTTT. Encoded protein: CASSDRGRTDTQYF.

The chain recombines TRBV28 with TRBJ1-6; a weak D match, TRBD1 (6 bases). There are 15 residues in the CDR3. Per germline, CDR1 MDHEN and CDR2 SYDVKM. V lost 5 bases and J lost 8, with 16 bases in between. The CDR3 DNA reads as TGTGCCAGCAGTCTTTCTCGGGCAGGGGATTCACCCCTCCACTTT. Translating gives CASSLSRAGDSPLHF.

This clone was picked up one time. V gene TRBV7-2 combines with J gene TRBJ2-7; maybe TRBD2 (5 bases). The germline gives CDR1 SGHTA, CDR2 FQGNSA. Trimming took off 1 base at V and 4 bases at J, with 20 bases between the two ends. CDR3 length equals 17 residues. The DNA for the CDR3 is TGTGCCAGCAGCTTAGTCGCCAGCCCAAGCGGTCAATACGAGCAGTACTTC. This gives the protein CASSLVASPSGQYEQYF.

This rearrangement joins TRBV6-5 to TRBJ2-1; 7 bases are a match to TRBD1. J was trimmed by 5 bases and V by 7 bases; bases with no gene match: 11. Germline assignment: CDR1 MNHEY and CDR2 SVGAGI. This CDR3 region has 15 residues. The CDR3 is CASKMRGLLHNEQFF. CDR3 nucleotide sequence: TGTGCCAGCAAGATGAGGGGGCTCCTTCACAATGAGCAGTTCTTC.

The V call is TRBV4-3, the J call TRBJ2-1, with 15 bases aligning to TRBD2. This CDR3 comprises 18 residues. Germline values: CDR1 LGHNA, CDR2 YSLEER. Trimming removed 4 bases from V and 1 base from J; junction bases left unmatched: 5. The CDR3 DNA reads TGCGCCAGCAGCCCCCGGACTAGCGGGGGGGGGTCCTACAATGAGCAGTTCTTC. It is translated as CASSPRTSGGGSYNEQFF.

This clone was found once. The CDR3 DNA sequence: TGCGCCATCGGGACAGGGGGCGCCGGAAACACCATATATTTT. This translates into CAIGTGGAGNTIYF. This chain links TRBV4-1 with TRBJ1-3; 12 bases map to TRBD1. After removal of 10 bases from V and 4 bases from J, the junction contained 5 bases not matched to a gene. The CDR3 has 14 amino acids. The germline V gene has CDR1 MGHRA and CDR2 YSYEKL.

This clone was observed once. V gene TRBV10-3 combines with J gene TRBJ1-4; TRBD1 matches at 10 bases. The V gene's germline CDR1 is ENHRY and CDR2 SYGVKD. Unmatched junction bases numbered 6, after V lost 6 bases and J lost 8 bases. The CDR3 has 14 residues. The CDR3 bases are TGTGCCATCAGCGCTGACAGGGGGCGGGAAAAACTGTTTTTT. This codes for CAISADRGREKLFF.

DNA of the CDR3: TGTGCCAGCAGCAGACAGGGTATGAACACTGAAGCTTTCTTT. Amino acids: CASSRQGMNTEAFF. The chain is built from TRBV5-4 and TRBJ1-1, with 7 bases fitting TRBD1. Germline CDR1 SGHNT, CDR2 YYREEE (reference sequence). The V gene end was trimmed by 4 bases and the J gene end by 0 bases; junction bases not matched to a gene: 3. This CDR3 is 14 amino acids long.